Below, one TCR beta chain is given with its context. The antigen is not known. This specimen comes from a study of beta chain features in type 1 diabetes. Per germline, CDR1 MNHNY and CDR2 SVGAGI (reference sequence). V was pared by 5 bases and J by 6 bases, with 8 bases between. The length of the CDR3 is 11 residues. Overall study findings and caveats: Moderate but significant shortening of TCRB CDR3s was recorded in all four CD4+ subsets from Type 1 diabetes patients.

Of the isolated RNA, all was reverse transcribed, and so the sequenced material was expressed TCRB transcripts. Here immunoSEQ multiplex PCR was the method, and the copy in TCRdb shows in-frame clones only, minus some. The sample holds under 400,000 clones, about 15% seen once. The TCR originated in a man aged 25-40 years in good health. The sequencing sample was made of central memory CD4+ T cells from blood. J is TRBJ2-7 and V is TRBV6-6; no firm D call. The DNA for the CDR3 is TGTGCCAGCAGTCGCAACGCCGAGCAGTACTTC. It yields the protein CASSRNAEQYF.